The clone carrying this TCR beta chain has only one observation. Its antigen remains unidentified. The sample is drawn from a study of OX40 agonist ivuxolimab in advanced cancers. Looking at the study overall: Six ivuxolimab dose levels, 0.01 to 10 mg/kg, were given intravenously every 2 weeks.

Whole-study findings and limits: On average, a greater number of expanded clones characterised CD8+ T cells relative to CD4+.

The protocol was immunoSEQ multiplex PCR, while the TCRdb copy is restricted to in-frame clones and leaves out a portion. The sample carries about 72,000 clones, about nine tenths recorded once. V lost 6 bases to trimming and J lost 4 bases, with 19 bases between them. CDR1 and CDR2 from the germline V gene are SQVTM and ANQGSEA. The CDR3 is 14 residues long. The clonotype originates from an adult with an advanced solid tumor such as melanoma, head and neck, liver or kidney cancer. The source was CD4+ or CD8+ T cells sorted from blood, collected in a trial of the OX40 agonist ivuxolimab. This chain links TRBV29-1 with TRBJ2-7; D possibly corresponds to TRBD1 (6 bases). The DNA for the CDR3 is TGCAGCGTAGCAAACCCGGGACAACTTTACGAGCAGTACTTC. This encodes CSVANPGQLYEQYF.